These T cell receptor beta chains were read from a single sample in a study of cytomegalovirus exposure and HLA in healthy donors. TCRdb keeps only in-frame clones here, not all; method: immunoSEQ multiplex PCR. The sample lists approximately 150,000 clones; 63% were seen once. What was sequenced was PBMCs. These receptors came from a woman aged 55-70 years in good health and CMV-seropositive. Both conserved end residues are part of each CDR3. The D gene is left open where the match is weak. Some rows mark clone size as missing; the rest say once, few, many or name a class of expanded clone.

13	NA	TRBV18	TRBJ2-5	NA	CASSPPGRETQYF	TGTGCCAGCTCACCACCGGGCAGAGAGACCCAGTACTTC
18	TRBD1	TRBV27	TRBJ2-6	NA	CASSRRDRGSSGANVLTF	TGTGCCAGCAGCCGCCGGGACAGGGGCTCTTCTGGGGCCAACGTCCTGACTTTC
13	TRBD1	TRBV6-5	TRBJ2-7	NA	CASSRDSPYEQYF	TGTGCCAGCAGCCGGGACAGCCCCTACGAGCAGTACTTC
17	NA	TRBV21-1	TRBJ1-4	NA	CASSKERQPATNEKLFF	TGTGCCAGCAGCAAAGAGAGACAACCGGCAACTAATGAAAAACTGTTTTTT
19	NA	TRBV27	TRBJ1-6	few	CASSLNSGGETVNNSPLHF	TGTGCCAGCAGTTTAAACTCCGGGGGTGAAACCGTAAATAATTCACCCCTCCACTTT
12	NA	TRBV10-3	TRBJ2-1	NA	CAIQGSHNEQFF	TGTGCCATTCAGGGTTCCCACAATGAGCAGTTCTTC
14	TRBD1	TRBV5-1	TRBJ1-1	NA	CASSRGTANTEAFF	TGCGCCAGCAGCCGGGGGACAGCGAACACTGAAGCTTTCTTT
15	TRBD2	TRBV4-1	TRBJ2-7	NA	CASSRSGTSGYEQYF	TGCGCCAGCAGCCGCTCCGGGACTAGCGGGTACGAGCAGTACTTC
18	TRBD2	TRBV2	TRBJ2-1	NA	CASRRPGLAGGIYNEQFF	TGTGCCAGCAGGCGGCCGGGACTAGCGGGAGGAATCTACAATGAGCAGTTCTTC
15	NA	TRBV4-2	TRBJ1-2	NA	CASSQGTGVIYGYTF	TGTGCCAGCAGCCAAGGCACAGGAGTGATCTATGGCTACACCTTC
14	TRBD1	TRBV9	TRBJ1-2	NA	CASSALTGGNGYTF	TGTGCCAGCAGCGCCCTGACAGGGGGCAATGGCTACACCTTC
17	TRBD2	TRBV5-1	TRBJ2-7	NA	CASSLWASGPSSYEQYF	TGCGCCAGCAGCTTGTGGGCTAGCGGCCCGAGCTCCTACGAGCAGTATTTC
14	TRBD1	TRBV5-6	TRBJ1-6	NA	CASSEDRGYSPLHF	TGTGCCAGCAGCGAGGACAGGGGCTATTCACCCCTCCACTTT
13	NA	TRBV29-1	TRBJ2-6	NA	CSARGMGANVLTF	TGCAGCGCAAGGGGAATGGGGGCCAACGTCCTGACTTTC
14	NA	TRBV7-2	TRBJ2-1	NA	CASSLAGVYNEQFF	TGTGCCAGCAGCTTAGCGGGCGTCTACAATGAGCAGTTCTTC
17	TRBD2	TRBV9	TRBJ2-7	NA	CASSVSPAGGAVGEQYF	TGTGCCAGCAGCGTTTCTCCAGCGGGAGGAGCAGTGGGCGAGCAGTACTTC
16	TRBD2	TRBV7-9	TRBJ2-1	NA	CASRQKPGLATNEQFF	TGTGCCAGCAGGCAAAAACCGGGACTAGCGACTAATGAGCAGTTCTTC
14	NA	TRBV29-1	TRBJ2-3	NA	CSASRGSPTDTQYF	TGCAGCGCCTCAAGGGGGTCTCCCACAGATACGCAGTATTTT
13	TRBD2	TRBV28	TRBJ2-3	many	CASSSGTTDTQYF	TGTGCCAGCAGTAGCGGGACCACAGATACGCAGTATTTT
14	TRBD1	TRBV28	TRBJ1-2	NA	CASSLYGTGDGYTF	TGTGCCAGCAGTTTATATGGGACAGGGGATGGCTACACCTTC